What follows describes a single T cell receptor beta chain. As for treatment: oral pan-JAK inhibitor, 5-10 mg twice daily. Punch biopsies of lesional scalp, plus peripheral blood, were taken from alopecia areata patients. Germline V gene data show CDR1 as MNHEY and CDR2 as SMNVEV (reference sequence). The CDR3 length is 13 residues. Between the trimmed V and J ends, which lost 8 bases and 0 bases, there was a span of 11 bases. Following extraction, RNA underwent reverse transcription to cDNA, which served as the sequencing template. Here immunoSEQ multiplex PCR was the method, and the copy in TCRdb shows in-frame clones only, minus some. The profile shows fewer than 150,000 clones, 56% of them singletons. The data were obtained in a study of CD8+ T cells in alopecia areata.

V usage is TRBV27 and J usage is TRBJ2-7, with D possibly TRBD1 on 5 matching bases. The sample consisted of CD4+ T cells sorted from blood, taken at week 24, from a patient treated with tofacitinib. This clonotype originated in a human donor with alopecia areata. The CDR3 reads CASARQSSYEQYF. For the CDR3, the DNA is TGTGCCAGCGCCCGACAGAGCTCCTACGAGCAGTACTTC.